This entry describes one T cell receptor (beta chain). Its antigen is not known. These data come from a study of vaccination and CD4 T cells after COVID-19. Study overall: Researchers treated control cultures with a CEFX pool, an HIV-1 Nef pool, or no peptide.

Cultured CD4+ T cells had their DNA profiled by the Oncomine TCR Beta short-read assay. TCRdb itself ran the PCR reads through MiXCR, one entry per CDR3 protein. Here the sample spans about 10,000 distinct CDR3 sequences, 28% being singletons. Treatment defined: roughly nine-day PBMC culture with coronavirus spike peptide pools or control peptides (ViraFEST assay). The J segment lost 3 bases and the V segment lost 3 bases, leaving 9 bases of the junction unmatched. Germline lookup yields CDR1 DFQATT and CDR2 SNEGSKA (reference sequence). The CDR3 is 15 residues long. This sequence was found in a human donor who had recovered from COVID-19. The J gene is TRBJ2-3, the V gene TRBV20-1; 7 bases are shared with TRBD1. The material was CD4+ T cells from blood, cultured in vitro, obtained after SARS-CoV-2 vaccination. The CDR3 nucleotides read TGCAGTGCTAGGGAAGGGGGCCTAGGGACAGATACGCAGTATTTT. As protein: CSAREGGLGTDTQYF.